The rows below give T cell receptor beta chains drawn from one sample of a study of low-dose radiotherapy and immunotherapy resistance in tumors. TCRdb independently ran MiXCR on the reads; one entry per CDR3 protein. This table has 59,000 or so distinct CDR3 sequences, about 25% appearing once. The material sequenced was PBMCs, taken before treatment. The source of these receptors is a male donor with rectosigmoid adenocarcinoma. The CDR3 runs from the conserved cysteine through the conserved F or W. A D gene is named only where the DNA matches it firmly. Expanded clones are given a class, and other clones once, few, many or no size at all.

D gene | clone size | J gene | V gene | CDR3 DNA | CDR3 protein
. | many | TRBJ1-6 | TRBV5-1 | TGCGCCAGCAGCTTGTACTACGGCTTAGAGACGGATTCACCCCTCCACTTT | CASSLYYGLETDSPLHF
TRBD1 | many | TRBJ2-1 | TRBV6-2/TRBV6-3 | TGTGCCAGCAGTTTGACAGGGGGCGGGGGCGGTGAGCAGTTCTTC | CASSLTGGGGGEQFF
. | many | TRBJ2-1 | TRBV28 | TGTGCCAGCAGTCAAGGGGGGAATGAGCAGTTCTTC | CASSQGGNEQFF
TRBD2 | . | TRBJ2-5 | TRBV25-1 | TGTGCCAGCAGCCAACCGGGGGGTATTGAGACCCAGTACTTC | CASSQPGGIETQYF
. | few | TRBJ1-4 | TRBV30 | TGTGCCTGGGGTTCCTTGGACAGACCAACTAATGAAAAACTGTTTTTT | CAWGSLDRPTNEKLFF
. | many | TRBJ1-4 | TRBV19 | TGTGCCAGTAGAACCGGGGTGGCAGCTAATGAAAAACTGTTTTTT | CASRTGVAANEKLFF
TRBD2 | . | TRBJ2-3 | TRBV11-2 | TGTGCCAGCAGCCAACAACAAGCGGGAATCACAGATACGCAGTATTTT | CASSQQQAGITDTQYF
TRBD1 | many | TRBJ2-5 | TRBV18 | TGTGCCAGCTCACCCGGGACAGGGGCAGGGGAGACCCAGTACTTC | CASSPGTGAGETQYF
. | . | TRBJ2-1 | TRBV6-8 | TGTGCCAGCAGTCTTGGACAGTACTCCTACAATGAGCAGTTCTTC | CASSLGQYSYNEQFF
. | many | TRBJ2-7 | TRBV28 | TGTGCCAGCAGTTTCGGGGGGCAGGCCTACGAGCAGTACTTC | CASSFGGQAYEQYF
TRBD2 | many | TRBJ2-7 | TRBV3-1 | TGTGCCAGCAGCTCCGCTAGCGGGAGAATTCCAGGGGAGCAGTACTTC | CASSSASGRIPGEQYF
. | many | TRBJ2-5 | TRBV29-1 | TGCAGCGGCGAGGGGGGAGCGGAGACCCAGTACTTC | CSGEGGAETQYF
. | many | TRBJ2-1 | TRBV5-1 | TGCGCCAGCAGCCGACAGGAAAACAATGAGCAGTTCTTC | CASSRQENNEQFF
. | many | TRBJ1-3 | TRBV19 | TGTGCCAGTATTTATTGGGAGAGCTCTGGAAACACCATATATTTT | CASIYWESSGNTIYF
TRBD1 | few | TRBJ2-7 | TRBV3-1 | TGTGCCAGCAGCCAGTTATCCGGGACAGGATTCTCCTACGAGCAGTACTTC | CASSQLSGTGFSYEQYF
. | many | TRBJ2-1 | TRBV5-1 | TGCGCCAGCAGCTTGGGACCGACTAGTAGGGAGCAGTTCTTC | CASSLGPTSREQFF
. | many | TRBJ2-1 | TRBV6-2/TRBV6-3 | TGTGCCAGCAGTTATGGCGGCCAAGTCACTCGGGATGAGCAGTTCTTC | CASSYGGQVTRDEQFF
. | many | TRBJ2-1 | TRBV4-1 | TGCGCCAGCAGCCACGCGGGAACAGGCAATGAGCAGTTCTTC | CASSHAGTGNEQFF
. | . | TRBJ1-5 | TRBV28 | TGTGCCAGCAGTTTGTTTGCGGGAATTAGCAATCAGCCCCAGCATTTT | CASSLFAGISNQPQHF
. | . | TRBJ1-1 | TRBV7-9 | TGTGCCAGCAGCTTAGCGGTCGGAGGGGAAGCTTTCTTT | CASSLAVGGEAFF
. | . | TRBJ2-2 | TRBV5-1 | TGCGCCAGCAGCTTGGAGCGTGACACCGGGGAGCTGTTTTTT | CASSLERDTGELFF
. | many | TRBJ2-7 | TRBV11-2 | TGTGCCAGCAGCTTAGCTGGGGGCGTCTACGAGCAGTACTTC | CASSLAGGVYEQYF
TRBD2 | many | TRBJ2-7 | TRBV11-2 | TGTGCCAGCAGCCTCTTAGGTAGCGGGACGCCCTACGAGCAGTACTTC | CASSLLGSGTPYEQYF
. | many | TRBJ1-1 | TRBV28 | TGTGCCAGCAGTTTAGACAGCGAGATGAACACTGAAGCTTTCTTT | CASSLDSEMNTEAFF
TRBD2 | many | TRBJ2-7 | TRBV5-5 | TGTGCCAGCAGCCCGCTGATCGGCGGGAGCTCCTACGAGCAGTACTTC | CASSPLIGGSSYEQYF
TRBD2 | . | TRBJ2-3 | TRBV7-2 | TGTGCCAGCAGCCCGAGTTTAGCGGGGGGGACAGATACGCAGTATTTT | CASSPSLAGGTDTQYF
TRBD2 | many | TRBJ2-3 | TRBV7-9 | TGTGCCAGCAGTAGCGAGGCGTCTAGCGGAGAAGATACGCAGTATTTT | CASSSEASSGEDTQYF
TRBD1 | many | TRBJ2-7 | TRBV7-2 | TGTGCCAGCAGCTCAGGGGGCGAGCAGTACTTC | CASSSGGEQYF
. | . | TRBJ1-6 | TRBV28 | TGTGCCAGCAGTCCTGGGATACAATCATCACCCCTCCACTTT | CASSPGIQSSPLHF
TRBD1 | few | TRBJ2-7 | TRBV13 | TGTGCCAGCAGCCCCGACCGGGACAGGGCCTCCCACGAGCAGTACTTC | CASSPDRDRASHEQYF
. | few | TRBJ1-4 | TRBV28 | TGTGCCAGCAGTCCCGGACAGAGTTTTAATGAAAAACTGTTTTTT | CASSPGQSFNEKLFF
. | many | TRBJ2-1 | TRBV4-1 | TGCGCCAGCAGCCAAGAGGCCACCCTGGGCTACAATGAGCAGTTCTTC | CASSQEATLGYNEQFF
TRBD2 | many | TRBJ2-7 | TRBV10-3 | TGTGCCATCAGTGCCGGGACTAGCGGGTACGAGCAGTACTTC | CAISAGTSGYEQYF
TRBD2 | many | TRBJ2-1 | TRBV7-6 | TGTGCCAGCAGCTTACAACTCAGCGGGGGGTCGACCTACAATGAGCAGTTCTTC | CASSLQLSGGSTYNEQFF
. | few | TRBJ2-5 | TRBV29-1 | TGCAGCGTTGGGGCAGACAAAAGGGTCCAGTACTTC | CSVGADKRVQYF
TRBD1 | . | TRBJ2-3 | TRBV9 | TGTGCCAGCAGCGTAGCTCCGCCGGGACAGCAAGATACGCAGTATTTT | CASSVAPPGQQDTQYF
TRBD1 | many | TRBJ2-4 | TRBV29-1 | TGCAGCGTTGAAGAGACAGGGGTCGGAGGCATTCAGTACTTC | CSVEETGVGGIQYF
TRBD2 | . | TRBJ2-5 | TRBV20-1 | TGCAGTGCTAGTCTCGGGACTAGCGCGGAGACCCAGTACTTC | CSASLGTSAETQYF
. | few | TRBJ2-5 | TRBV29-1 | TGCAGCGTTGGGCTCCCTGGGGCCCAAGAGACCCAGTACTTC | CSVGLPGAQETQYF
. | many | TRBJ1-1 | TRBV7-9 | TGTGCCAGCAGCTTAATCCATCAGGGGCCGAATACTGAAGCTTTCTTT | CASSLIHQGPNTEAFF
. | . | TRBJ2-7 | TRBV3-1 | TGTGCCAGCAGCCAAGGCACCGGATCCTACGAGCAGTACTTC | CASSQGTGSYEQYF
TRBD2 | many | TRBJ2-3 | TRBV7-9 | TGTGCCAGCAGAGGGACGGGAGGGCCCCGCACAGATACGCAGTATTTT | CASRGTGGPRTDTQYF